The 11 T cell receptor beta chains listed next were all sequenced from one sample in a study of blood T cell repertoires in COVID-19. Sequencing used immunoSEQ multiplex PCR; TCRdb keeps in-frame clones, though not all of them. The sample includes under 200,000 clones, around 83% of them seen just once. The sample was peripheral blood. These receptors were collected from a woman aged 65 to 85 who had recovered from COVID-19.

This clone is a singleton in its sample. The gene calls are TRBV5-1 and TRBJ2-1; 11 bases line up with TRBD2. The CDR3 contains 14 residues. The junction had 7 bases not matched to a gene; V was cut back by 4 bases and J by 10 bases. CDR1 and CDR2 (germline): SGHRS, YFSETQ. DNA of the CDR3: TGCGCCAGCAGCCGCACTAGCGGGAGCAGGGAGCAGTTCTTC. This encodes CASSRTSGSREQFF.

The rearrangement links TRBV9 to TRBJ2-1, with 10 nucleotides matching TRBD2. J gave up 10 bases and V 2 bases, and 3 bases lay outside the gene matches. CDR1 SGDLS and CDR2 YYNGEE come from the germline V gene. The CDR3 totals 13 residues. CDR3 DNA sequence: TGTGCCAGCAGCGTGGGACTAGCGCGCGAGCAGTTCTTC. Translating gives CASSVGLAREQFF.

The V gene is TRBV19, the J gene TRBJ1-1, with D possibly TRBD1 on 5 matching bases. The germline V gene has CDR1 LNHDA and CDR2 SQIVND (reference sequence). CDR3 length: 15 amino acids. V lost 5 bases to trimming and J lost 2 bases, with 15 bases between them. CDR3 sequence reads: CASSPWGRGNTEAFF. The CDR3 nucleotides are TGTGCCAGTAGTCCCTGGGGTAGGGGAAACACTGAAGCTTTCTTT.

This chain connects TRBV5-4 to TRBJ2-3; 7 nucleotides line up with TRBD2. This CDR3 contains 14 residues. Trimming removed 0 bases from V and 3 bases from J; junction bases left unmatched: 1. Germline V CDR1 and CDR2: SGHNT, YYREEE (reference sequence). The chain's CDR3 is CASSLARETDTQYF. The CDR3 DNA sequence: TGTGCCAGCAGCTTGGCGCGGGAGACAGATACGCAGTATTTT.

The chain is built from TRBV7-2 and TRBJ1-1; 7 nucleotides agree with TRBD1. Germline values: CDR1 SGHTA, CDR2 FQGNSA. V dropped 5 bases and J dropped 1; count of bases not matched to a gene: 4. This CDR3 contains 14 residues. The CDR3 sequence: CASSTRDRNTEAFF. The CDR3 coding sequence is TGTGCCAGCAGCACGCGGGACAGGAACACTGAAGCTTTCTTT.

The chain links TRBV11-2 to TRBJ1-3, with a possible D match to TRBD1 (5 bases). The CDR3 has 16 residues. Germline CDR1 reads SGHAT; CDR2 reads FQNNGV. Trimming removed 6 bases at V and 0 bases at J, with 15 bases between. CDR3 region: CASRSPFGGSGNTIYF. The DNA for the CDR3 is TGTGCCAGCAGGTCCCCTTTCGGGGGCTCTGGAAACACCATATATTTT. The full variable domain, in which reference TRBV11-2 and TRBJ1-3 provide the parts outside the CDR3, is EAGVAQSPRYKIIEKRQSVAFWCNPISGHATLYWYQQILGQGPKLLIQFQNNGVVDDSQLPKDRFSAERLKGVDSTLKIQPAKLEDSAVYLCASRSPFGGSGNTIYFGEGSWLTVV.

This clone was seen once. V usage is TRBV4-2 and J usage is TRBJ2-7, with D perhaps matching TRBD1 (6 bases). Trimming left V 0 bases short and J 4 bases short, with 13 bases between. CDR3 length: 15 amino acids. CDR1 LGHNA and CDR2 YNFKEQ come from the germline V gene. CDR3 bases: TGTGCCAGCAGCCAAGATCCTGGGGGCAGGTACGAGCAGTACTTC. Translated, it gives CASSQDPGGRYEQYF.

The V gene is TRBV5-1, the J gene TRBJ1-6; D ambiguous. The V gene's germline CDR1 is SGHRS and CDR2 YFSETQ. CDR3 size: 15 residues. Trimming stripped 1 base from V and 7 bases from J, with 12 bases between. The CDR3 loop is CASSLWAGTNSPLHF. The CDR3 coding sequence is TGCGCCAGCAGCTTGTGGGCAGGCACAAATTCACCCCTCCACTTT.

The genes are TRBV27 and TRBJ2-3, with no clear D. The CDR3 is made up of 14 amino acids. V lost 1 base and J 3 bases, leaving 8 bases between the germline ends. Germline CDR1 MNHEY, CDR2 SMNVEV (reference sequence). CDR3 amino acids: CASSLWAQTDTQYF. CDR3 bases: TGTGCCAGCAGTTTATGGGCCCAGACAGATACGCAGTATTTT.

This chain joins TRBV4-1 and TRBJ2-1, with TRBD2 matching over 9 bases. Germline V gives CDR1 MGHRA, CDR2 YSYEKL. V dropped 2 bases and J dropped 2; count of bases not matched to a gene: 7. This CDR3 spans 17 amino acids. CDR3 residues: CASSQRETSGTYNEQFF. CDR3 sequence (DNA): TGCGCCAGCAGCCAAAGGGAGACTAGCGGTACCTACAATGAGCAGTTCTTC.

V is TRBV7-9 and J is TRBJ1-1, with TRBD1 matching over 9 bases. The CDR3 runs to 16 residues. With 5 bases clipped from V and 0 bases from J, the junction kept 7 bases outside the gene matches. Germline-derived CDR1 and CDR2 are SEHNR and FQNEAQ (reference sequence). CDR3 DNA sequence: TGTGCCAGCAGCCCACAGGGGGCCGGAATGAACACTGAAGCTTTCTTT. Translation gives CASSPQGAGMNTEAFF.